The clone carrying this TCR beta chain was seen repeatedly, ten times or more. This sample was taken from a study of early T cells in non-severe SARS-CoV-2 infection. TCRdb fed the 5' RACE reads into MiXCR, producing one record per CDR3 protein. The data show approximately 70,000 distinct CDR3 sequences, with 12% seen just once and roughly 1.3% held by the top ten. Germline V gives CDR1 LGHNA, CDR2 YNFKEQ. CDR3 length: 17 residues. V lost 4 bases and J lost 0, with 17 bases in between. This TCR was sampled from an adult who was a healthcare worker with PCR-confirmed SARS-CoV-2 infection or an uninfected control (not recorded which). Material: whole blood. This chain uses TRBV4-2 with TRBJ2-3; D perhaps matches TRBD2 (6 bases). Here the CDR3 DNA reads TGTGCCAGCAGCCCCAAGGGTATGGGGACTAGCACAGATACGCAGTATTTT. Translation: CASSPKGMGTSTDTQYF.